This entry lists 10 T cell receptor beta chains sequenced from one sample in a study of T cells in Graves' hyperthyroidism and ophthalmopathy. The source material, RNA transcripts, was used to amplify TCR beta CDR3 regions. A set of HTBI primers served as the primers for a first-round RT-PCR of the TCR CDR3. TCRdb analysed the multiplex PCR reads with MiXCR anew, one entry per CDR3 protein. The sample contains approximately 510,000 distinct CDR3 sequences, under 25% of which appear only once. The material sequenced was blood. The origin of the receptors is a man between 18 and 35 years old with Graves' hyperthyroidism.

This clonotype turned up a few times. V gene TRBV28 combines with J gene TRBJ1-6, with D possibly being TRBD1 (5 bases). The CDR3 consists of 14 residues. V dropped 6 bases and J dropped 5 bases, with 11 bases sitting between them. Germline V lookup: CDR1 MDHEN, CDR2 SYDVKM. As DNA, the CDR3 is TGTGCCAGCAGCCTGGCAGGGAATAATTCACCCCTCCACTTT. This sequence encodes CASSLAGNNSPLHF.

This sequence joins TRBV19 and TRBJ1-1; perhaps TRBD1 as D (6 bases). Germline V gene sequence: CDR1 LNHDA, CDR2 SQIVND (reference sequence). This CDR3 comprises 18 residues. V dropped 1 base and J dropped 3 bases, with 21 bases sitting between them. The CDR3 sequence: CASSIVWARQVRDTEAFF. The CDR3 nucleotides are TGTGCCAGTAGTATAGTATGGGCCCGACAGGTTCGCGACACTGAAGCTTTCTTT.

This clonotype showed up many times. The CDR3 DNA is TGCAGTGCTAGTGAGGGACAGGGGAGAGGACAGCCCCAGCATTTT. It yields the protein CSASEGQGRGQPQHF. This chain uses TRBV20-1 with TRBJ1-5, with TRBD1 matching 10 bases. Germline-derived CDR1 and CDR2 are DFQATT and SNEGSKA (reference sequence). V shed 3 bases and J 7 bases; nucleotides not matched to a gene: 9. The CDR3 runs to 15 residues.

The sample holds a few counts of this clonotype. The V gene is TRBV30, the J gene TRBJ2-7; tentatively, D is TRBD1 or TRBD2 (5 bases each). V lost 0 bases to trimming and J lost 6 bases, with 9 bases between them. Germline CDR1 GTSNPN, CDR2 SVGIG (reference sequence). The CDR3 is 12 residues long. The CDR3 DNA reads TGTGCCTGGAGTGTAGAAGGGACCGAGCAGTACTTC. Its protein product is CAWSVEGTEQYF.

This clonotype has a count of ten or more. The gene calls are TRBV6-5 and TRBJ1-2, with unresolved D. The V end was cut by 4 bases, the J end by 3 bases, with 9 bases between. From germline, CDR1 is MNHEY and CDR2 SVGAGI. CDR3 length equals 13 residues. The CDR3 DNA follows: TGTGCCAGCAGTTCCCGAAGGGACTATGGCTACACCTTC. Its protein product is CASSSRRDYGYTF.

V and J are TRBV28 and TRBJ1-1, with TRBD1 matching 9 bases. CDR3 size: 15 residues. Per germline, CDR1 MDHEN and CDR2 SYDVKM. Trimming at V came to 1 base and at J to 3 bases, leaving 3 bases not matched to a gene. The CDR3 protein is CASSLFGTGYTEAFF. CDR3 DNA: TGTGCCAGCAGTTTATTCGGGACAGGGTACACTGAAGCTTTCTTT.

Comments on this clonotype: The junction and the germline gene differ at one end; a read error may be behind it. V usage is TRBV11-2 and J usage is TRBJ2-3; no clear D gene. The CDR3 totals 13 residues. The germline V gene has CDR1 SGHAT and CDR2 FQNNGV. The CDR3 coding sequence is TGTGCCAGCAGCTGGATCTTAACAGATGCGCAGTATTTT. Translated: CASSWILTDAQYF.

This clonotype was seen many times. This rearrangement joins TRBV28 to TRBJ2-7; 9 positions match TRBD1. This CDR3 comprises 15 residues. Looked up from germline, CDR1 is MDHEN and CDR2 is SYDVKM. V was clipped by 5 bases and J by 5 bases; unmatched bases: 10. CDR3 sequence: CASSANRGQSDEQYF. The CDR3 DNA reads as TGTGCCAGCAGTGCCAACAGGGGGCAGAGCGACGAGCAGTACTTC.

This clonotype was detected a few times. V gene TRBV28 combines with J gene TRBJ1-5; D call uncertain. The CDR3 sequence is 16 residues long. V shed 6 bases and J shed 1 base, with 16 bases lying between them. Germline CDR1 is MDHEN and CDR2 is SYDVKM. The CDR3 region has the DNA TGTGCCAGCAGCTCCCTCAGGAAAGGGAGCAATCAGCCCCAGCATTTT. Its protein product is CASSSLRKGSNQPQHF.

The CDR3 region is CASSFASRGTEAFF. The CDR3 DNA is TGTGCCAGCAGTTTCGCGTCTCGGGGAACTGAAGCTTTCTTT. J is TRBJ1-1 and V is TRBV12-3 or TRBV12-4; D gene uncertain. Trimming left V 3 bases short and J 5 bases short, with 13 bases between. The CDR3 sequence is 14 residues long.